The next 18 T cell receptor beta chains were all read from a single sample in a study of vaccination effects on CD4 cells after COVID-19. Produced via immunoSEQ multiplex PCR; TCRdb's table is partial and in-frame only. Of under 60,000 clones in the sample, roughly 77% were seen once. Under the ViraFEST assay, PBMC were stimulated with viral peptide pools so that antigen-specific CD4+ T cells expanded. Sequencing was performed afterwards. A roughly ten-day culture period preceded the isolation of CD4+ T cells. This individual contracted SARS-CoV-2 between March and December 2020, as verified by PCR. Their target antigens are unknown. Sequences were derived from CD4+ T cells from PBMCs cultured with HIV peptides, sampled before COVID-19 vaccination. Sample subset: HIV-1 Nef peptide pool negative control/reference culture. These receptor sequences come from a human donor who had a prior SARS-CoV-2 infection.

CDR3 sequence (DNA): TGTGCCAGCTCACCACTCGGGACAGGGGGCGGTCAGCCCCAGCATTTT. Translated: CASSPLGTGGGQPQHF. The chain couples TRBV18 to TRBJ1-5; TRBD1 matches at 12 bases. The germline V gene encodes CDR1 KGHSH and CDR2 LQKENI. This CDR3 has 16 residues. The V gene end was trimmed by 1 base and the J gene end by 6 bases; junction bases not matched to a gene: 4.

The chain is built from TRBV4-1 and TRBJ1-2, with D possibly TRBD1 on 5 matching bases. Germline CDR1 MGHRA, CDR2 YSYEKL. CDR3 length equals 17 residues. V shed 1 base and J shed 3 bases, with 18 bases lying between them. The CDR3 loop reads CASSQVLTPGTDYGYTF. In DNA form, the CDR3 reads TGCGCCAGCAGCCAAGTTTTGACCCCCGGGACGGACTATGGCTACACCTTC.

This rearrangement joins TRBV15 to TRBJ2-7, with TRBD2 identical over 7 bases. Per germline, CDR1 LNHNV and CDR2 YYDKDF (reference sequence). J gave up 0 bases and V 9 bases, and 11 bases lay outside the gene matches. The CDR3 extends over 15 amino acids. The CDR3 DNA sequence: TGTGCCACGAGGGAGGGTTTAAGTCCCTCCTACGAGCAGTACTTC. This codes for CATREGLSPSYEQYF.

The chain is built from TRBV5-1 and TRBJ2-7; 7 positions match TRBD2. From germline, CDR1 is SGHRS and CDR2 YFSETQ. V gave up 0 bases and J gave up 3 bases; unmatched junction bases: 3. This CDR3 has 14 amino acids. Here the CDR3 DNA reads TGCGCCAGCAGCTTGGAGCGGGGAATCTACGAGCAGTACTTC. Its translation: CASSLERGIYEQYF.

This sequence joins TRBV4-3 and TRBJ2-2, with D possibly being TRBD2 (5 bases). Germline V CDR1 and CDR2: LGHNA, YSLEER. V dropped 0 bases and J dropped 2 bases, with 10 bases sitting between them. The CDR3 loop spans 16 amino acids. The CDR3 coding sequence is TGCGCCAGCAGCCAAGATATGCTAGCTAACACCGGGGAGCTGTTTTTT. Translated: CASSQDMLANTGELFF.

This clone has a handful of counts. The chain couples TRBV7-2 to TRBJ1-2; maybe TRBD1 (6 bases). The CDR3 is made up of 12 amino acids. V lost 3 bases and J lost 10, with 12 bases in between. Looked up from germline, CDR1 is SGHTA and CDR2 is FQGNSA. CDR3 nucleotide sequence: TGTGCCAGCAGCTTCCCAGGGGTCTTCTACACCTTC. Translating gives CASSFPGVFYTF.

The CDR3 nucleotides read TGTGCCAGCAGCCAAGAACGGGGCAGGACAAACACCATATATTTT. It is translated as CASSQERGRTNTIYF. This chain joins TRBV4-2 and TRBJ1-3; tentative D call: TRBD1 (5 bases). The CDR3 sequence is 15 residues long. Trimming left V 0 bases short and J 6 bases short, with 12 bases between. Germline V gene data show CDR1 as LGHNA and CDR2 as YNFKEQ.

This chain uses TRBV7-9 with TRBJ2-7, with TRBD1 identical over 9 bases. With V trimmed by 4 bases and J by 4 bases, 11 bases remained unmatched. CDR1 and CDR2 from the germline V gene are SEHNR and FQNEAQ (reference sequence). The CDR3 runs 16 residues. CDR3 region: CASSSGPQTGGYEQYF. In DNA, the CDR3 is TGTGCCAGCAGCTCAGGCCCCCAGACAGGGGGTTACGAGCAGTACTTC.

In this sample, this clone turned up a few times. The chain combines TRBV7-2 with TRBJ2-1; no clear D gene. In germline, CDR1 is SGHTA, CDR2 FQGNSA. V gave up 5 bases and J gave up 0 bases, with 5 bases separating them. This CDR3 is built from 13 residues. CDR3 region: CASSRTSYNEQFF. The CDR3 nucleotides are TGTGCCAGCAGCCGGACCTCCTACAATGAGCAGTTCTTC.

The gene calls are TRBV30 and TRBJ1-3; D gene unclear. This CDR3 region has 15 residues. The V gene's germline CDR1 is GTSNPN and CDR2 SVGIG (reference sequence). V was clipped by 2 bases and J by 0 bases, with 11 bases between them. CDR3 loop: CAWSPGRSSGNTIYF. As DNA, the CDR3 is TGTGCCTGGAGTCCCGGCAGGTCCTCTGGAAACACCATATATTTT.

The genes are TRBV18 and TRBJ2-7; 14 nucleotides align to TRBD2. CDR1 and CDR2 from the germline V gene are KGHSH and LQKENI. The CDR3 contains 16 residues. The J segment lost 5 bases and the V segment lost 3 bases, leaving 6 bases of the junction unmatched. CDR3: CASSPGLAGAGNEQYF. The CDR3, as DNA: TGTGCCAGCTCACCGGGACTAGCGGGAGCCGGCAACGAGCAGTACTTC.

This rearrangement joins TRBV2 to TRBJ2-3, with TRBD2 matching 10 bases. Germline CDR1 reads SNHLY; CDR2 reads FYNNEI. After removal of 5 bases from V and 2 bases from J, the junction contained 4 bases not matched to a gene. This CDR3 region has 15 residues. The CDR3 sequence: CASSWTSGATDTQYF. CDR3 bases: TGTGCCAGCAGTTGGACTAGCGGAGCCACAGATACGCAGTATTTT.

The rearrangement uses TRBV6-5 and TRBJ2-3; possibly TRBD1 for D (6 bases). V dropped 4 bases and J dropped 2 bases, with 13 bases sitting between them. Per the germline V gene, CDR1 is MNHEY and CDR2 is SVGAGI. The CDR3 length is 15 residues. The chain's CDR3 is CASSFQQGTTDTQYF. DNA of the CDR3: TGTGCCAGCAGTTTCCAACAGGGTACCACAGATACGCAGTATTTT.

This clone was observed a handful of times. This rearrangement joins TRBV10-3 to TRBJ2-2; TRBD1 might be the D (6 bases). The germline gives CDR1 ENHRY, CDR2 SYGVKD. The CDR3 covers 15 residues. The V gene lost 4 bases and the J gene lost 1 base, with 10 bases spanning the gap. The CDR3 loop is CAISGGRGNTGELFF. The DNA of the CDR3 is TGTGCCATCAGTGGGGGGCGCGGGAACACCGGGGAGCTGTTTTTT.

This chain joins TRBV27 and TRBJ2-5; no definite D call. The CDR3 is 13 amino acids. The V end lost 1 base, the J end lost 2 bases, and 5 bases lay between the germline ends. The germline CDR1 and CDR2 sequences are MNHEY and SMNVEV (reference sequence). The CDR3 reads CASSLLYQETQYF. CDR3 nucleotides: TGTGCCAGCAGTTTATTATATCAAGAGACCCAGTACTTC.

The V and J genes are TRBV25-1 and TRBJ2-1; 10 nucleotides align to TRBD2. From germline, CDR1 is MGHDK and CDR2 SYGVNS. The V segment lost 2 bases and the J segment 4 bases; nucleotides outside the gene matches: 2. This CDR3 has 15 amino acids. DNA for the CDR3: TGTGCCAGCAGTGAACTAGCGGGGGAATACAATGAGCAGTTCTTC. It specifies CASSELAGEYNEQFF.

The rearrangement uses TRBV27 and TRBJ1-2; 7 positions match TRBD1. The CDR3 consists of 16 residues. The germline V gene has CDR1 MNHEY and CDR2 SMNVEV (reference sequence). Germline trimming cut 6 bases from V and 5 bases from J; bases unmatched to any gene: 15. This chain's CDR3 is CASRPFPQGVGYGYTF. The CDR3 nucleotides are TGTGCCAGCAGACCTTTCCCCCAGGGGGTAGGTTATGGCTACACCTTC.

J is TRBJ2-2 and V is TRBV5-4; D assignment may be TRBD1 or TRBD2 (7 bases each). This CDR3 comprises 17 residues. CDR1 SGHNT and CDR2 YYREEE come from the germline V gene (reference sequence). The germline V and J ends were trimmed by 1 base and 6 bases, with 19 bases remaining between them. In DNA form, the CDR3 reads TGTGCCAGCAGCTTGAAGGGGGGGCAGGGGGTTGCCGGGGAGCTGTTTTTT. Translating it yields CASSLKGGQGVAGELFF. The full variable domain, completed using reference TRBV5-4 and TRBJ2-2, is ETGVTQSPTHLIKTRGQQVTLRCSSQSGHNTVSWYQQALGQGPQFIFQYYREEENGRGNFPPRFSGLQFPNYSSELNVNALELDDSALYLCASSLKGGQGVAGELFFGEGSRLTVL.